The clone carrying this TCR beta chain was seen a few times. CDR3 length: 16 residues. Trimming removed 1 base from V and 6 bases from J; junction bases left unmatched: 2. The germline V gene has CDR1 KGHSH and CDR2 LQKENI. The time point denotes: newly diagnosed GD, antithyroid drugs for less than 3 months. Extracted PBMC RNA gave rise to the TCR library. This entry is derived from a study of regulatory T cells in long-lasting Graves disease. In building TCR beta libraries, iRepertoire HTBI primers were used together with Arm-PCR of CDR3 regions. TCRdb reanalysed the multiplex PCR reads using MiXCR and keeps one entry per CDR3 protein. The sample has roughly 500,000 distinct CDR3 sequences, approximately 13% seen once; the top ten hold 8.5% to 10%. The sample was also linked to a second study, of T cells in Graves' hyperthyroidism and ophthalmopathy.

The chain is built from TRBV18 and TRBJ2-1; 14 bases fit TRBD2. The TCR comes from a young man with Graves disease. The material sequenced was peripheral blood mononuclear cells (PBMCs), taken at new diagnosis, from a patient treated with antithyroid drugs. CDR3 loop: CASSPRTSGGSNEQFF. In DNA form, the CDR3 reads TGTGCCAGCTCACCACGGACTAGCGGGGGGTCCAATGAGCAGTTCTTC.